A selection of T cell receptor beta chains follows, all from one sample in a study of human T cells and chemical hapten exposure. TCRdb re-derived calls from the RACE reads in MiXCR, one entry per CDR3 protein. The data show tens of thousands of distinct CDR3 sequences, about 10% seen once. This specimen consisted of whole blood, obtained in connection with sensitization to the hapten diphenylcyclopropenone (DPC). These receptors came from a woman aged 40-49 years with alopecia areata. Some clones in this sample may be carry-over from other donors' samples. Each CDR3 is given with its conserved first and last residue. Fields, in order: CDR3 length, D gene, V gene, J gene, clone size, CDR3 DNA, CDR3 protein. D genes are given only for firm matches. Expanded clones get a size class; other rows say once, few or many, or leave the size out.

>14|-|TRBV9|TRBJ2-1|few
TGTGCCAGCAGCGCGCGGGGGCCCCCCAATGAGCAGTTCTTC
CASSARGPPNEQFF
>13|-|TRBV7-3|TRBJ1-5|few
TGTGCCAGCAGCTTAATGGAGGGACAGCCCCAGCATTTT
CASSLMEGQPQHF
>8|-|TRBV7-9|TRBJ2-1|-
TGTGCCACCAATGAGCAGTTCTTC
CATNEQFF
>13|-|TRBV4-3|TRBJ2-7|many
TGCGCCAGCAGCCAGCTCTCCTTGAGCGAGCAGTACTTC
CASSQLSLSEQYF
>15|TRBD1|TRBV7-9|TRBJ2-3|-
TGTGCCAGCAGTCTGGACAGGGCAAAGGGAGATACGCAGTATTTT
CASSLDRAKGDTQYF
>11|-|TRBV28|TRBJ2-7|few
TGTGCCAGCAGGAACCTCTACGAGCAGTACTTC
CASRNLYEQYF
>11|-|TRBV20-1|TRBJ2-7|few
TGCAGTGCTAGATTGGGGGGCGAGCAGTACTTC
CSARLGGEQYF
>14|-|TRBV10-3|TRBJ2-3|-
TGTGCCATCAAAAGTCGGGCAAACACAGATACGCAGTATTTT
CAIKSRANTDTQYF
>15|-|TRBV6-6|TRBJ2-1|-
TGTGCCAGTTCCCTACGGGCGGGAACCTACAATGAGCAGTTCTTC
CASSLRAGTYNEQFF
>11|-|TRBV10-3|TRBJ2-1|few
TGTGCCATCAGTGACAGGGATGAGCAGTTCTTC
CAISDRDEQFF
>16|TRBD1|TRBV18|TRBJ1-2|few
TGTGCCAGCTCACCTTCCCGGACAGGTCGAAACTATGGCTACACCTTC
CASSPSRTGRNYGYTF